This T cell receptor (beta chain) was recovered during a study of blood T cells in healthy people across ages. General study points: Estimates drawn from one million T cells were deemed to understate diversity.

Per individual sample, total RNA of at least 5.5 micrograms was extracted. The CDR3 has 15 amino acids. Trimming cost V 4 bases and J 3 bases, with 15 bases left between them. The germline V gene encodes CDR1 SEHNR and CDR2 FQNEAQ (reference sequence). Combining a sample-barcoded 5' primer with a J-beta primer mix, a second PCR ran for 7 to 11 cycles. In TCRdb, the 5' RACE reads were re-called with MiXCR into one record per CDR3 protein. The table has some 1,800,000 distinct CDR3 sequences, roughly two fifths seen once. On this clonotype: What it binds is not known.

Sequencing used blood. The receptor was derived from a human donor in good health. J is TRBJ1-2 and V is TRBV7-9; possibly TRBD1 for D (5 bases). Here the CDR3 reads CASSSGIGTYYGYTF. Written as DNA, the CDR3 is TGTGCCAGCAGCTCGGGAATAGGGACCTACTATGGCTACACCTTC.